This T cell receptor (beta chain) was identified during a study of T cells in Graves' hyperthyroidism and ophthalmopathy. Whole-study results and caveats: Most thyroid clonotypes expanded above 0.001 appeared in blood too.

This clonotype appeared many times. Its target is unknown. RNA transcripts gave rise to amplified TCR beta CDR3 regions. The HTBI set primed first-round TCR CDR3 RT-PCR. Via MiXCR, TCRdb re-called the multiplex PCR reads, giving one row per CDR3 protein. In the table there are about 700,000 distinct CDR3 sequences, 13% to 15% of which are singletons. CDR1 is MDHEN and CDR2 is SYDVKM in the germline V gene. This CDR3 spans 13 amino acids. V lost 6 bases to trimming and J lost 5 bases; unmatched junction nucleotides: 4. This sequence originates from a woman aged 18-35 years with Graves' hyperthyroidism. Sequencing used blood. J is TRBJ2-7 and V is TRBV28, with 10 bases matching TRBD1. CDR3 residues: CASRAGTGDEQYF. CDR3 bases: TGTGCCAGCAGAGCCGGGACAGGGGACGAGCAGTACTTC.